The present entry profiles one TCR beta chain with its context. The sample originates from a study of T cells after yellow fever vaccination. TCRdb reprocessed the 5' RACE reads with MiXCR, giving one entry per CDR3 protein. This table has some 390,000 distinct CDR3 sequences, about 19% appearing once. The origin of this receptor is a man aged 18-30 years who received the YFV17D yellow fever vaccine. The sequences come from PBMCs, collected before the yellow fever booster vaccination.

The CDR3 is CSAIRLAGESRDTQYF. In DNA form, the CDR3 reads TGCAGTGCCATCCGACTAGCGGGGGAGTCCCGTGATACGCAGTATTTT. The rearrangement links TRBV20-1 to TRBJ2-3, with 12 positions matching TRBD2. The germline CDR1 and CDR2 sequences are DFQATT and SNEGSKA (reference sequence). After removal of 6 bases from V and 6 bases from J, the junction contained 13 bases not matched to a gene. The CDR3 runs 16 residues.